The 14 T cell receptor beta chains reported below all come from one sample, sequenced in a study of OX40 agonist ivuxolimab in advanced cancers. Measured with immunoSEQ multiplex PCR; TCRdb has only the in-frame clones, and not every one. The sample holds tens of thousands of clones; roughly four fifths are singletons and the top ten take roughly 1.9%. Source: CD4+ or CD8+ T cells sorted from blood, taken in a trial of the OX40 agonist ivuxolimab. The receptor set was obtained from an adult with an advanced solid tumor such as melanoma, head and neck, liver or kidney cancer.

The chain recombines TRBV6-6 with TRBJ1-2; 7 nucleotides agree with TRBD1. There are 15 residues in the CDR3. The V segment lost 7 bases and the J segment 4 bases; nucleotides outside the gene matches: 12. Germline V gives CDR1 MNHNY, CDR2 SVGAGI (reference sequence). CDR3 coding DNA: TGTGCCAGCAAACAGGGGACGATGGACTTCTATGGCTACACCTTC. Its translation is CASKQGTMDFYGYTF.

The V gene is TRBV14, the J gene TRBJ2-2, with D maybe TRBD2 (6 bases). CDR1 and CDR2 (germline): SGHDN, FVKESK. V lost 4 bases, J lost 0 bases, and 6 bases lay in between. The CDR3 spans 14 residues. CDR3 DNA sequence: TGTGCCAGCAGCCGCGGGGCGAACACCGGGGAGCTGTTTTTT. It is translated as CASSRGANTGELFF. Filled out from reference TRBV14 and TRBJ2-2, the complete variable domain reads EAGVTQFPSHSVIEKGQTVTLRCDPISGHDNLYWYRRVMGKEIKFLLHFVKESKQDESGMPNNRFLAERTGGTYSTLKVQPAELEDSGVYFCASSRGANTGELFFGEGSRLTVL.

This chain uses TRBV6-5 with TRBJ2-3; unclear D gene. Germline CDR1 is MNHEY and CDR2 is SVGAGI. This CDR3 comprises 13 residues. V was clipped by 2 bases and J by 7 bases, with 10 bases between them. CDR3 nucleotides: TGTGCCAGCAGTTACACACTCATACATACGCAGTATTTT. It codes for CASSYTLIHTQYF.

The V gene is TRBV5-1, the J gene TRBJ2-7; perhaps TRBD1 as D (6 bases). The CDR3 has 14 residues. Germline lookup yields CDR1 SGHRS and CDR2 YFSETQ. The V and J ends lost 0 bases and 7 bases respectively, with 14 bases between them. The CDR3 sequence: CASSLVAGVGEQYF. The CDR3 coding sequence is TGCGCCAGCAGCTTGGTAGCAGGGGTGGGGGAGCAGTACTTC.

This clone was found once. The J gene is TRBJ1-1, the V gene TRBV7-2; TRBD1 agrees at 7 bases. The J segment lost 3 bases and the V segment lost 4 bases, leaving 5 bases of the junction unmatched. Germline V CDR1 and CDR2: SGHTA, FQGNSA. CDR3 size: 14 residues. CDR3 in DNA: TGTGCCAGCAGCTCCAGGGGGTCCTACACTGAAGCTTTCTTT. Protein sequence: CASSSRGSYTEAFF.

The rearrangement links TRBV28 to TRBJ1-4; the D gene is possibly TRBD1 (6 bases). Germline V gives CDR1 MDHEN, CDR2 SYDVKM. The CDR3 is made up of 15 amino acids. The germline V and J ends were trimmed by 6 bases and 8 bases, with 19 bases remaining between them. Here the CDR3 DNA reads TGTGCCAGCAGCCGAGTGTTGGGGGCATCCGAAAAACTGTTTTTT. It is translated as CASSRVLGASEKLFF.

The chain links TRBV11-2 to TRBJ1-1; D possibly corresponds to TRBD1 (5 bases). Germline CDR1 is SGHAT and CDR2 is FQNNGV. Trimming cost V 1 base and J 11 bases, with 20 bases left between them. The CDR3 length is 15 residues. CDR3 amino acids: CASSLGGNPLGGAFF. CDR3 bases: TGTGCCAGCAGCTTAGGTGGAAACCCCTTGGGGGGGGCTTTCTTT.

J is TRBJ1-1 and V is TRBV28; D not resolved. Germline V gives CDR1 MDHEN, CDR2 SYDVKM. Trimming shortened V by 2 bases and J by 0 bases, and 7 bases separated the two germline ends. The CDR3 runs to 14 residues. The CDR3 sequence is CASSLQSMNTEAFF. CDR3 bases: TGTGCCAGCAGTTTACAGTCTATGAACACTGAAGCTTTCTTT. Using reference TRBV28 and TRBJ1-1 for the parts outside the CDR3, the full variable domain is DVKVTQSSRYLVKRTGEKVFLECVQDMDHENMFWYRQDPGLGLRLIYFSYDVKMKEKGDIPEGYSVSREKKERFSLILESASTNQTSMYLCASSLQSMNTEAFFGQGTRLTVV.

This clone was found a few times. The genes are TRBV9 and TRBJ2-7; D unresolved. From germline, CDR1 is SGDLS and CDR2 YYNGEE. V was pared by 0 bases and J by 0 bases, with 10 bases between. The length of the CDR3 is 15 residues. The CDR3 bases are TGTGCCAGCAGCGTAGTATCCCACAGCTCCTACGAGCAGTACTTC. Protein: CASSVVSHSSYEQYF.

The V and J genes are TRBV10-2 and TRBJ2-7; D is unresolved. This CDR3 is built from 14 residues. V gave up 1 base and J gave up 2 bases, with 9 bases separating them. Germline V gives CDR1 WSHSY, CDR2 SAAADI. CDR3 region: CASSEYNSPYEQYF. The CDR3 DNA reads as TGCGCCAGCAGTGAGTACAACAGCCCCTACGAGCAGTACTTC.

This rearrangement joins TRBV9 to TRBJ2-7; no clear D gene. In germline, CDR1 is SGDLS, CDR2 YYNGEE. The CDR3 is made up of 15 amino acids. With 0 bases removed from V and 0 bases from J, the gap between germline ends came to 10 bases. This CDR3 is CASSVVADFSYEQYF. The CDR3 nucleotides are TGTGCCAGCAGCGTAGTGGCAGACTTCTCCTACGAGCAGTACTTC. The full variable domain, its missing parts supplied by reference TRBV9 and TRBJ2-7, is DSGVTQTPKHLITATGQRVTLRCSPRSGDLSVYWYQQSLDQGLQFLIQYYNGEERAKGNILERFSAQQFPDLHSELNLSSLELGDSALYFCASSVVADFSYEQYFGPGTRLTVT.

V usage is TRBV2 and J usage is TRBJ2-6; 12 bases are a match to TRBD1. Germline V gene data show CDR1 as SNHLY and CDR2 as FYNNEI. The CDR3 length is 19 residues. The J segment lost 2 bases and the V segment lost 2 bases, leaving 7 bases of the junction unmatched. The CDR3 bases are TGTGCCAGCAGTGAACCTCCGGGACAGGGGGCGACTGGGGCCAACGTCCTGACTTTC. Translated, it gives CASSEPPGQGATGANVLTF.

V and J are TRBV5-6 and TRBJ2-7; D is ambiguous. The CDR3 covers 12 residues. Trimming cost V 4 bases and J 3 bases, with 8 bases left between them. Germline V gives CDR1 SGHDT, CDR2 YYEEEE. This CDR3 reads CASSLGVYEQYF. CDR3 nucleotides: TGTGCCAGCAGCCTTGGGGTCTACGAGCAGTACTTC.

This chain joins TRBV7-2 and TRBJ1-2; D is possibly TRBD1 (5 bases). Trimming took 5 bases from V and 7 from J, leaving 26 bases between them. Germline loops: CDR1 SGHTA, CDR2 FQGNSA. CDR3 length equals 17 residues. Here the CDR3 DNA reads TGTGCCAGCAGCCGCTACGGGACGGAGCCGGTGGAGGGTGGCTACACCTTC. Translation gives CASSRYGTEPVEGGYTF.